This T cell receptor beta chain was identified during a study of cytotoxic CD8 clonotypes in ibrutinib-treated CLL. Study conclusions and caveats: Stable or contracted on treatment, public clonotypes were also uncommon.

Of note for this clone: The antigen remains unidentified.

V was shortened by 1 base and J by 2 bases, with 8 bases between the two germline ends. There are 14 residues in the CDR3. Germline V gives CDR1 LNHNV, CDR2 YYDKDF (reference sequence). Only in-frame clones appear in the TCRdb table, and some are missing; sequencing was by immunoSEQ multiplex PCR. Here the sample spans more than 200,000 clones, 60% to 80% being singletons. The TCR originated in a human donor with chronic lymphocytic leukemia. The rearrangement links TRBV15 to TRBJ1-1; no definite D call. The input for sequencing was PBMCs, taken after 12 months of ibrutinib treatment. This CDR3 reads CATSRGGYNTEAFF. CDR3 sequence (DNA): TGTGCCACCAGCAGAGGAGGCTATAACACTGAAGCTTTCTTT. Drawing the rest from reference TRBV15 and TRBJ1-1, the complete variable domain is DAMVIQNPRYQVTQFGKPVTLSCSQTLNHNVMYWYQQKSSQAPKLLFHYYDKDFNNEADTPDNFQSRRPNTSFCFLDIRSPGLGDTAMYLCATSRGGYNTEAFFGQGTRLTVV.